Shown below are 28 T cell receptor beta chains from a single sample sequenced in a study of blood T cell repertoires in COVID-19 (dated by TCRdb to between 2020 and 2021). The library was generated by the immunoSEQ multiplex PCR assay. Held by TCRdb, this immuneACCESS table contains in-frame sequences only and omits some clones. Under half of the omission traces to an unresolved V gene where checked; the cause of the rest is unknown. This sample comprises around 100,000 clones, around 85% of them detected only once. The leading ten clones occupy approximately 1.5% of the sample. Input material: peripheral blood. All receptors derive from a man aged 50-60 years with acute or convalescent COVID-19.

V and J are TRBV7-9 and TRBJ1-1; D gene unclear. This CDR3 contains 16 residues. CDR1 is SEHNR and CDR2 is FQNEAQ in the germline V gene (reference sequence). V was cut by 4 bases and J by 4 bases, with 19 bases left in between. For the CDR3, the DNA is TGTGCCAGCAGCTGGACGAACGGAGGGTATGGCACTGAAGCTTTCTTT. Amino acid sequence: CASSWTNGGYGTEAFF.

This chain connects TRBV28 to TRBJ1-1, with D possibly matching TRBD1 (6 bases). Germline CDR1 reads MDHEN; CDR2 reads SYDVKM. This CDR3 contains 15 residues. Deletions cut 4 bases from V and 4 bases from J, with 16 bases between. The CDR3: CASSSPGALGTEAFF. In nucleotides, the CDR3 is TGTGCCAGCAGTTCCCCAGGGGCACTGGGCACTGAAGCTTTCTTT.

The CDR3 sequence is CASSLGQGLYGYTF. The CDR3 DNA reads TGTGCCAGCAGCTTAGGACAGGGGCTCTATGGCTACACCTTC. V and J are TRBV7-2 and TRBJ1-2, with TRBD1 matching over 8 bases. J was trimmed by 4 bases and V by 1 base; bases with no gene match: 2. The germline CDR1 and CDR2 sequences are SGHTA and FQGNSA. This CDR3 region has 14 residues.

This chain uses TRBV27 with TRBJ2-5; D ambiguous. CDR1 is MNHEY and CDR2 is SMNVEV in the germline V gene (reference sequence). Trimming took off 3 bases at V and 1 base at J, with 9 bases between the two ends. This CDR3 contains 14 residues. The CDR3 DNA follows: TGTGCCAGCAGTTTGCGGCCTTCCCAAGAGACCCAGTACTTC. This codes for CASSLRPSQETQYF.

This chain links TRBV7-6 with TRBJ1-5, with 7 bases that match TRBD1. Unmatched junction bases numbered 4, after V lost 5 bases and J lost 0 bases. Looked up from germline, CDR1 is SGHVS and CDR2 is FNYEAQ. CDR3 size: 15 residues. The CDR3 DNA reads TGTGCCAGCAGCCCGGACAGGATTAGCAATCAGCCCCAGCATTTT. Protein: CASSPDRISNQPQHF.

This clone was found a few times. This rearrangement joins TRBV10-2 to TRBJ1-5; D unclear. The CDR3 contains 13 residues. V lost 3 bases and J lost 4, with 7 bases in between. In germline, CDR1 is WSHSY, CDR2 SAAADI. The CDR3 here is CASSEGGNQPQHF. The DNA of the CDR3 is TGCGCCAGCAGTGAAGGAGGGAATCAGCCCCAGCATTTT.

This clone was found once. V usage is TRBV2 and J usage is TRBJ1-2; D not resolved. This CDR3 spans 16 amino acids. Per the germline V gene, CDR1 is SNHLY and CDR2 is FYNNEI. V lost 6 bases to trimming and J lost 0 bases, with 17 bases between them. This chain's CDR3 is CASRASAGRANYGYTF. As DNA, the CDR3 is TGTGCCAGCAGGGCATCTGCAGGTAGAGCTAACTATGGCTACACCTTC.

This clone was detected only a few times. The rearrangement links TRBV19 to TRBJ1-5; D possibly corresponds to TRBD1 (5 bases). The CDR3 sequence is 14 residues long. Deletions cut 5 bases from V and 3 bases from J, with 11 bases between. In germline, CDR1 is LNHDA, CDR2 SQIVND (reference sequence). Written as DNA, the CDR3 is TGTGCCAGTAGTGCGGCGGGGGTCAATCAGCCCCAGCATTTT. Its protein product is CASSAAGVNQPQHF.

The DNA of the CDR3 is TGTGCCAGCAGTGATGGTGGAGACAGGTTGAAAAATGGCTACACCTTC. It is translated as CASSDGGDRLKNGYTF. V and J are TRBV6-1 and TRBJ1-2; a possible D gene is TRBD1 (6 bases). The CDR3 spans 16 residues. The germline V gene encodes CDR1 MNHNS and CDR2 SASEGT. V was cut by 3 bases and J by 6 bases, with 20 bases left in between.

This rearrangement joins TRBV5-1 to TRBJ2-1, with a weak D call TRBD2 (7 bases). V shed 0 bases and J shed 8 bases, with 15 bases lying between them. The germline V gene has CDR1 SGHRS and CDR2 YFSETQ. CDR3 length: 15 residues. CDR3 amino acids: CASSLVRGAVYEQFF. DNA of the CDR3: TGCGCCAGCAGCTTGGTTCGGGGGGCGGTTTATGAGCAGTTCTTC.

This chain links TRBV10-1 with TRBJ1-2, with a possible D match to TRBD1 (5 bases). V gave up 8 bases and J gave up 1 base, with 17 bases separating them. Germline V gene data show CDR1 as WNHNN and CDR2 as SYGVQD (reference sequence). The CDR3 loop spans 15 amino acids. The CDR3 DNA sequence: TGCGCCAGCGAGAAAACAGGCGATCTTAACTATGGCTACACCTTC. Protein: CASEKTGDLNYGYTF.

V usage is TRBV24-1 and J usage is TRBJ1-5; D is unresolved. The CDR3 is 15 amino acids. Trimming took 5 bases from V and 0 from J, leaving 10 bases between them. Germline lookup yields CDR1 KGHDR and CDR2 SFDVKD. In DNA form, the CDR3 reads TGTGCCACCAGTGCCGCGGGAATTAGCAATCAGCCCCAGCATTTT. Amino acids: CATSAAGISNQPQHF.

This clone was observed a single time. The rearrangement uses TRBV2 and TRBJ1-5, with 7 bases aligning to TRBD1. The trim removed 7 bases at V and 2 bases at J, leaving 8 bases unmatched. In germline, CDR1 is SNHLY, CDR2 FYNNEI. The CDR3 contains 15 residues. The CDR3 nucleotides are TGTGCCAGCATGAGAGACAGGGCGGGCAATCAGCCCCAGCATTTT. This encodes CASMRDRAGNQPQHF. The full variable domain, completed using reference TRBV2 and TRBJ1-5, is EPEVTQTPSHQVTQMGQEVILRCVPISNHLYFYWYRQILGQKVEFLVSFYNNEISEKSEIFDDQFSVERPDGSNFTLKIRSTKLEDSAMYFCASMRDRAGNQPQHFGDGTRLSIL.

The gene calls are TRBV7-9 and TRBJ1-1; 9 bases line up with TRBD1. Germline V gene lookup returns CDR1 SEHNR and CDR2 FQNEAQ (reference sequence). The CDR3 has 14 residues. J lost 3 bases, V lost 1 base, and 0 bases had no gene match. The CDR3 is CASSLGQGDTEAFF. DNA for the CDR3: TGTGCCAGCAGCTTAGGACAGGGGGACACTGAAGCTTTCTTT.

This clone was picked up a small number of times. The chain couples TRBV12-1 to TRBJ2-7; the table calls TRBD2, which could not be checked here. TRBV12-1 is a documented pseudogene. This CDR3 has 17 amino acids. CDR3 nucleotide sequence: TGTGCCAGCAGCTTTGATCTGATGCGGGACGCAACCTACGAGCAGTACTTC. This encodes CASSFDLMRDATYEQYF.

This clone showed up just a few times. The V call is TRBV6-5, the J call TRBJ2-7, with TRBD1 identical over 8 bases. The germline V gene has CDR1 MNHEY and CDR2 SVGAGI. The CDR3 is 15 amino acids. Trimming cost V 7 bases and J 5 bases; bases outside gene matches: 13. CDR3 DNA: TGTGCCAGCAAGCCCCAGGACAGGGTTAGAAACGAGCAGTACGTC. Its protein is CASKPQDRVRNEQYV.

The rearrangement links TRBV5-4 to TRBJ2-5, with 14 bases that match TRBD2. Germline CDR1 is SGHNT and CDR2 is YYREEE (reference sequence). The CDR3 has 16 residues. Losses at the gene ends were 9 bases for V and 4 bases for J; bases not matched to a gene: 11. The CDR3 sequence is CATAETSGGAPETQYF. As DNA, the CDR3 is TGTGCCACTGCGGAGACTAGCGGGGGGGCTCCAGAGACCCAGTACTTC. Based on the CDR3 plus reference TRBV5-4 and TRBJ2-5, the full variable domain is ETGVTQSPTHLIKTRGQQVTLRCSSQSGHNTVSWYQQALGQGPQFIFQYYREEENGRGNFPPRFSGLQFPNYSSELNVNALELDDSALYLCATAETSGGAPETQYFGPGTRLLVL.

The V call is TRBV5-5, the J call TRBJ1-2; TRBD1 matches 7 bases. The CDR3 sequence is 15 residues long. Losses at the gene ends were 4 bases for V and 4 bases for J; bases not matched to a gene: 10. The V gene's germline CDR1 is SGHKS and CDR2 YYEKEE (reference sequence). CDR3 protein: CASSPQGTVTYGYTF. The CDR3 DNA reads TGTGCCAGCAGCCCCCAAGGGACAGTTACCTATGGCTACACCTTC.

The chain employs TRBV5-1 and TRBJ2-3, with TRBD2 matching over 14 bases. The CDR3 totals 18 residues. V gave up 4 bases and J gave up 0 bases; unmatched junction bases: 7. The V gene's germline CDR1 is SGHRS and CDR2 YFSETQ. The CDR3 sequence is CASSKGLAGDASTDTQYF. CDR3 coding DNA: TGCGCCAGCAGCAAGGGACTAGCGGGGGATGCTAGCACAGATACGCAGTATTTT.

The chain has TRBV19 and TRBJ2-2; 10 bases are a match to TRBD1. CDR1 and CDR2 from the germline V gene are LNHDA and SQIVND (reference sequence). This CDR3 comprises 15 residues. The ends lost 4 bases at V and 7 bases at J; junction bases unmatched: 6. The CDR3 bases are TGTGCCAGTAGTACAGACAGGGGGCTTATCGGGGAGCTGTTTTTT. Amino acid sequence: CASSTDRGLIGELFF.

The chain joins TRBV28 to TRBJ1-2; tentative D call: TRBD1 (6 bases). The V end lost 4 bases, the J end lost 3 bases, and 18 bases lay between the germline ends. Germline values: CDR1 MDHEN, CDR2 SYDVKM. The CDR3 is 16 residues long. The CDR3 DNA is TGTGCCAGCAGTTCCCCTGACAGGCTATATGACTATGGCTACACCTTC. Protein product: CASSSPDRLYDYGYTF.

J is TRBJ1-1 and V is TRBV4-1, with 7 positions matching TRBD1. Germline CDR1 MGHRA, CDR2 YSYEKL. The ends lost 2 bases at V and 6 bases at J; junction bases unmatched: 9. There are 15 residues in the CDR3. CDR3 sequence (DNA): TGCGCCAGCAGCCAACAGGGACAGTCATTCGCTGAAGCTTTCTTT. Protein: CASSQQGQSFAEAFF.

This rearrangement joins TRBV10-1 to TRBJ1-4; tentative D call: TRBD1 (5 bases). Germline CDR1 reads WNHNN; CDR2 reads SYGVQD (reference sequence). This CDR3 spans 14 amino acids. V was clipped by 4 bases and J by 7 bases, with 13 bases between them. Written as DNA, the CDR3 is TGCGCCAGCAGTGTAAGGCAGGGAGGTGAAAAACTGTTTTTT. This gives the protein CASSVRQGGEKLFF.

This rearrangement joins TRBV7-2 to TRBJ1-5; D is undetermined. The V end lost 3 bases, the J end lost 6 bases, and 6 bases lay between the germline ends. Germline CDR1 and CDR2: SGHTA and FQGNSA. The CDR3 is 12 amino acids. The CDR3 sequence: CASSFLGQPQHF. The CDR3 region has the DNA TGTGCCAGCAGCTTTCTAGGTCAGCCCCAGCATTTT.

The chain links TRBV6-6 to TRBJ1-2, with 7 positions matching TRBD1. V was pared by 5 bases and J by 4 bases, with 7 bases of the junction left unmatched. Germline V CDR1 and CDR2: MNHNY, SVGAGI (reference sequence). The CDR3 is 14 amino acids. CDR3 in amino acids: CASSPGQTIYGYTF. The CDR3 DNA is TGTGCCAGCAGTCCGGGACAGACAATCTATGGCTACACCTTC.

This clone was seen just once. The rearrangement links TRBV5-1 to TRBJ2-2; TRBD1 is a possible D gene (6 bases). CDR1 is SGHRS and CDR2 is YFSETQ in the germline V gene. Trimming shortened V by 4 bases and J by 8 bases, and 15 bases separated the two germline ends. This CDR3 is built from 14 residues. CDR3 nucleotides: TGCGCCAGCAGCCTAGGGACACGAGGGGGGGAGCTGTTTTTT. Translating gives CASSLGTRGGELFF.

This chain links TRBV6-1 with TRBJ2-3; D might be TRBD2 (6 bases). Trimming pared 2 bases from V and 2 bases from J, leaving 11 bases between. This CDR3 is 15 amino acids long. The germline gives CDR1 MNHNS, CDR2 SASEGT. The CDR3 here is CASSEFAGTTDTQYF. As DNA, the CDR3 is TGTGCCAGCAGTGAATTTGCGGGGACCACAGATACGCAGTATTTT.

This chain links TRBV28 with TRBJ1-5, with 10 nucleotides matching TRBD1. Losses at the gene ends were 8 bases for V and 6 bases for J; bases not matched to a gene: 16. The length of the CDR3 is 17 residues. Germline V gene data show CDR1 as MDHEN and CDR2 as SYDVKM. The CDR3 protein is CASRETGGFRLGQPQHF. The CDR3 DNA is TGTGCCAGCCGAGAGACAGGGGGCTTCAGATTGGGTCAGCCCCAGCATTTT.